This TCR beta chain was recorded in a study of shared clonotypes between healthy human individuals. Background on the study: Donors, aged 18 to 49, were a couple of women and a few men.

How the authors handled the data: Filtering differed since immunoSEQ provided only junctions, with no quality scores. TCRdb's copy holds only in-frame clones and misses some; the assay was immunoSEQ multiplex PCR. The D gene and trimming were derived from the DNA, and the V and J assignments and clone size from that table. Of around 500,000 clones in the sample, roughly 80% are singletons; the top ten hold approximately 11%. The CDR3 runs 14 residues. V was trimmed by 1 base and J by 3 bases, leaving 9 bases between them. The germline V gene has CDR1 MNHNS and CDR2 SASEGT. Sequenced material: PBMCs. This sequence was found in a woman in her thirties or forties in good health. Some clones in this sample may be carry-over from other donors' samples. The chain uses TRBV6-1 and TRBJ1-2; D call uncertain. The CDR3 sequence is CASSEGVLYYGYTF. The CDR3 nucleotides are TGTGCCAGCAGTGAAGGGGTTCTCTACTATGGCTACACCTTC.